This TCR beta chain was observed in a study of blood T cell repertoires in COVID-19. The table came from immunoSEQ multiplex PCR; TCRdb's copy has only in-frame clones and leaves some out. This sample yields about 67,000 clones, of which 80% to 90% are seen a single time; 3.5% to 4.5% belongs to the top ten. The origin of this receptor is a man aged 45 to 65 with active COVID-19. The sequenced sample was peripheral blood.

The CDR3 DNA reads as TGTGCCAGCAGCCAAGGCGTAGCGGGAGTTTACGAGCAGTACTTC. It specifies CASSQGVAGVYEQYF. This rearrangement joins TRBV4-2 to TRBJ2-7; 9 bases agree with TRBD2. J gave up 4 bases and V 1 base, and 5 bases lay outside the gene matches. The CDR3 consists of 15 residues. CDR1 and CDR2 from the germline V gene are LGHNA and YNFKEQ.